The sequence of this TCR beta chain was determined in a study of beta chain features in type 1 diabetes. Findings and limits, study-wide: Equally in patients and controls, shorter templates might have been favored by PCR. Relative to healthy donors, patients appeared to have naive, central memory and Treg TCRB repertoires that were more similar. Still unanswered here is whether HLA type influences TCRB rearrangement. Junctions at VDJ sites from type 1 diabetes patients had fewer insertions and more deletions.

This clone was recorded a few times. As yet, its antigen is unknown. From germline, CDR1 is LGHNT and CDR2 FRNRAP. This CDR3 comprises 17 residues. The trim removed 1 base at V and 2 bases at J, leaving 8 bases unmatched. The investigators reverse transcribed all of the isolated RNA, so they sequenced expressed TCRB transcripts. The assay was immunoSEQ multiplex PCR, and TCRdb's table has in-frame clones only and misses some. The table records 200,000 to 300,000 clones, roughly 30% of them present only once. Specimen: central memory CD4+ T cells from blood. The TCR sequence derives from a man younger than 45 in good health. The J gene is TRBJ2-1, the V gene TRBV12-5; TRBD2 matches at 7 bases. This chain's CDR3 is CASGLGRGAGTYNEQFF. CDR3 DNA sequence: TGTGCTAGTGGTTTGGGCCGGGGAGCGGGAACCTACAATGAGCAGTTCTTC. Combining the CDR3 with reference TRBV12-5 and TRBJ2-1 gives the whole variable domain DARVTQTPRHKVTEMGQEVTMRCQPILGHNTVFWYRQTMMQGLELLAYFRNRAPLDDSGMPKDRFSAEMPDATLATLKIQPSEPRDSAVYFCASGLGRGAGTYNEQFFGPGTRLTVL.